The rows below give T cell receptor beta chains drawn from one sample of a study of human T cells and chemical hapten exposure. TCRdb processed the 5' RACE reads anew with MiXCR; each CDR3 protein has one entry. The sample contains under 100,000 distinct CDR3 sequences, approximately 15% of which appear only once. The receptor source for this set is a female donor in good health. CDR3s include the opening cysteine and the closing phenylalanine or tryptophan. The order of the fields is V gene, CDR3 length, D gene, clone size, J gene, CDR3 protein, CDR3 DNA. The D gene is left open where the match is weak. Some rows mark clone size as missing; the rest say once, few, many or name a class of expanded clone.

TRBV7-2	14	-	-	TRBJ2-3	CASSLDSFTDTQYF	TGTGCCAGCAGCTTGGACTCTTTCACAGATACGCAGTATTTT
TRBV7-2	13	-	few	TRBJ2-7	CASSTRRGGEQYF	TGTGCCAGCAGCACTCGTAGGGGGGGCGAGCAGTACTTC
TRBV27	15	TRBD2	-	TRBJ2-5	CASRGLAGTRETQYF	TGTGCCAGCCGTGGACTAGCGGGAACCCGAGAGACCCAGTACTTC
TRBV6-1	16	-	few	TRBJ2-3	CASSQTGPPITDTQYF	TGTGCCAGCAGCCAGACAGGACCCCCTATCACAGATACGCAGTATTTT
TRBV5-1	13	TRBD1	few	TRBJ1-1	CASSTDRDTEAFF	TGCGCCAGCAGCACCGACAGGGACACTGAAGCTTTCTTT
TRBV29-1	16	TRBD1	-	TRBJ2-6	CSVYGTEESGANVLTF	TGCAGCGTTTACGGGACAGAGGAATCTGGGGCCAACGTCCTGACTTTC
TRBV5-5	17	-	-	TRBJ2-6	CASSLSLQGPGANVLTF	TGTGCCAGCAGCTTGTCACTCCAGGGCCCTGGGGCCAACGTCCTGACTTTC
TRBV7-2	12	-	few	TRBJ1-1	CASSLLDTEAFF	TGTGCCAGCAGCTTACTGGACACTGAAGCTTTCTTT
TRBV2	14	-	-	TRBJ1-5	CASSGGYGNQPQHF	TGTGCCAGCAGTGGAGGGTATGGCAATCAGCCCCAGCATTTT
TRBV20-1	14	-	-	TRBJ2-3	CSARDSGSTDTQYF	TGCAGTGCTAGAGATAGCGGTAGCACAGATACGCAGTATTTT
TRBV10-3	17	TRBD2	-	TRBJ2-7	CAISPRKTSGGFYEQYF	TGTGCCATCAGCCCAAGGAAGACTAGCGGGGGGTTCTACGAGCAGTACTTC
TRBV5-1	15	-	few	TRBJ1-1	CASSLDSGTNTEAFF	TGCGCCAGCAGCTTGGACAGTGGTACGAACACTGAAGCTTTCTTT
TRBV10-3	16	TRBD2	many	TRBJ2-1	CAISESSGGEANEQFF	TGTGCCATCAGTGAGTCTAGCGGGGGAGAGGCCAATGAGCAGTTCTTC
TRBV5-5	15	TRBD1	few	TRBJ2-1	CASRDRQGDFNEQFF	TGTGCCAGCAGGGATAGACAGGGTGATTTCAATGAGCAGTTCTTC
TRBV5-4	14	TRBD1	few	TRBJ1-6	CASRNRDRNSPLHF	TGTGCCAGCAGGAACCGGGACAGGAATTCACCCCTCCACTTT
TRBV30	16	TRBD1	-	TRBJ1-4	CAWAKQGGTVGEKLFF	TGTGCCTGGGCCAAACAGGGGGGAACGGTTGGCGAAAAACTGTTTTTT
TRBV6-6	13	-	-	TRBJ1-1	CASNIRGGPEAFF	TGTGCCAGCAATATTAGGGGGGGACCTGAAGCTTTCTTT
TRBV6-5	16	TRBD1	-	TRBJ1-3	CASSYSGQGTGNTIYF	TGTGCCAGCAGTTACTCCGGACAGGGAACTGGAAACACCATATATTTT
TRBV25-1	14	-	-	TRBJ2-4	CASSETGAKNIQYF	TGTGCCAGCAGTGAGACAGGAGCCAAAAACATTCAGTACTTC
TRBV13	14	-	-	TRBJ2-1	CASSPPGGQDEQFF	TGTGCCAGCAGCCCCCCGGGGGGCCAGGATGAGCAGTTCTTC
TRBV7-9	16	TRBD2	few	TRBJ2-1	CASSRGLAEPNNEQFF	TGTGCCAGCAGCAGGGGACTAGCAGAACCCAACAATGAGCAGTTCTTC
TRBV29-1	12	-	few	TRBJ2-1	CSVGVGVDEQFF	TGCAGCGTTGGGGTAGGGGTGGATGAGCAGTTCTTC
TRBV11-2	16	-	few	TRBJ1-3	CASSHPKGKSGNTIYF	TGTGCCAGCAGCCACCCAAAGGGGAAGTCTGGAAACACCATATATTTT
TRBV5-1	16	-	-	TRBJ1-4	CASSGGWAVGGEKLFF	TGCGCCAGCAGCGGGGGGTGGGCGGTCGGAGGAGAAAAACTGTTTTTT
TRBV7-6	12	-	few	TRBJ1-1	CASRGSYTEAFF	TGTGCCAGCAGAGGGTCCTACACTGAAGCTTTCTTT
TRBV30	16	TRBD1	medium-sized	TRBJ1-1	CAWSGGSAQGAGDAFF	TGTGCCTGGAGTGGAGGTTCCGCACAGGGGGCCGGAGATGCTTTCTTT
TRBV14	10	-	-	TRBJ1-4	CASSIEKLFF	TGTGCCAGCAGCATTGAAAAACTGTTTTTT
TRBV29-1	13	-	-	TRBJ2-5	CSVAASLKETQYF	TGCAGCGTTGCGGCTAGCCTTAAAGAGACCCAGTACTTC
TRBV5-1	15	-	-	TRBJ2-7	CASSLKGPSSGEQYF	TGCGCCAGCAGCTTGAAGGGACCATCATCGGGCGAGCAGTACTTC
TRBV6-1	17	-	few	TRBJ1-1	CASSLRTDITMNTEAFF	TGTGCCAGCAGTCTACGGACAGACATCACTATGAACACTGAAGCTTTCTTT
TRBV7-8	18	TRBD1	-	TRBJ1-5	CASSLVGTGRWVNQPQHF	TGTGCCAGCAGCTTAGTTGGGACAGGGAGGTGGGTCAATCAGCCCCAGCATTTT
TRBV5-1	14	-	few	TRBJ2-1	CASSFSEGGNEQFF	TGCGCCAGCAGCTTTAGCGAGGGGGGCAATGAGCAGTTCTTC
TRBV6-6	14	-	-	TRBJ1-1	CASSYSTRDTEAFF	TGTGCCAGCAGTTACTCGACCAGGGACACTGAAGCTTTCTTT
TRBV12-3/TRBV12-4	14	-	-	TRBJ1-5	CASSITNSNQPQHF	TGTGCCAGCAGCATAACCAATAGCAATCAGCCCCAGCATTTT
TRBV7-2	16	TRBD2	-	TRBJ2-7	CASSLAGGRGSYEQYF	TGTGCCAGCAGCTTAGCGGGCGGGAGAGGATCCTACGAGCAGTACTTC
TRBV20-1	18	TRBD2	few	TRBJ2-3	CSASGLAGGSPHTDTQYF	TGCAGTGCTTCCGGACTAGCGGGAGGTTCCCCACACACAGATACGCAGTATTTT
TRBV15	14	-	-	TRBJ2-1	CATSRGVGYNEQFF	TGTGCCACCAGCCGTGGGGTAGGGTACAATGAGCAGTTCTTC
TRBV20-1	13	TRBD1	few	TRBJ1-6	CSALGQGDSPLHF	TGCAGTGCTTTGGGACAGGGGGATTCACCCCTCCACTTT
TRBV5-5	16	TRBD2	few	TRBJ2-7	CASSLAGGLTPGEQYF	TGTGCCAGCAGCTTGGCTGGGGGACTAACCCCAGGCGAGCAGTACTTC